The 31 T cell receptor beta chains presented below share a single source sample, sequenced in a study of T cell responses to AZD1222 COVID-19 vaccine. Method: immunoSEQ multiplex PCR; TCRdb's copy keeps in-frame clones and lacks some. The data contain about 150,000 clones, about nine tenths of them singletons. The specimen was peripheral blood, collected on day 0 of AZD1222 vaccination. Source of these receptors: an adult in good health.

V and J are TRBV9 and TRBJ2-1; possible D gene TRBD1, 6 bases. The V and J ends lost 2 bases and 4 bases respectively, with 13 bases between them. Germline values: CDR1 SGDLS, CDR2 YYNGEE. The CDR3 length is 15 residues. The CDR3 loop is CASSVKGERYNEQFF. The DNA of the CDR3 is TGTGCCAGCAGCGTTAAGGGGGAACGTTACAATGAGCAGTTCTTC.

Here the CDR3 reads CASSPSRGTDTQYF. CDR3 bases: TGTGCCAGCTCACCCTCCCGCGGGACAGATACGCAGTATTTT. The V call is TRBV18, the J call TRBJ2-3; D may be TRBD2 (5 bases). This CDR3 contains 14 residues. Germline V CDR1 and CDR2: KGHSH, LQKENI. V was shortened by 3 bases and J by 3 bases, with 10 bases between the two germline ends.

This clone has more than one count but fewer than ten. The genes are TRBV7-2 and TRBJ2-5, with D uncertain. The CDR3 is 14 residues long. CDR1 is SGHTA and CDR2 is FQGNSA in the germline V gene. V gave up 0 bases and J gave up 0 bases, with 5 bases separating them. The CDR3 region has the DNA TGTGCCAGCAGCTTAGCCCCGGACCAAGAGACCCAGTACTTC. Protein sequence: CASSLAPDQETQYF.

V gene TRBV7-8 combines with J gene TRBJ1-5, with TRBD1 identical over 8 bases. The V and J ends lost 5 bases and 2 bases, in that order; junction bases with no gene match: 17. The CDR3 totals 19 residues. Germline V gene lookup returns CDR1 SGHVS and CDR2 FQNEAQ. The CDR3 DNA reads TGTGCCAGCAGCCTCCAGAGACAGGGGTCCTCGTGGGGCAATCAGCCCCAGCATTTT. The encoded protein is CASSLQRQGSSWGNQPQHF.

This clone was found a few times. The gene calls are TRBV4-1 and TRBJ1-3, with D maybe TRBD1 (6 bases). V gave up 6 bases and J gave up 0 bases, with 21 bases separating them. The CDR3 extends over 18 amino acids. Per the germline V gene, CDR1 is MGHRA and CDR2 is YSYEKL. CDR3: CASSSLDWGAISGNTIYF. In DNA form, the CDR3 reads TGCGCCAGCAGTTCACTAGACTGGGGGGCCATCTCTGGAAACACCATATATTTT.

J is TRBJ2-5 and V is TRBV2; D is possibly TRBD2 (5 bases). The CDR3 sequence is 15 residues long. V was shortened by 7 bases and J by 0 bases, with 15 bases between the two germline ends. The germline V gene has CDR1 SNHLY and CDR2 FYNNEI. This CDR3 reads CASNRLASYQETQYF. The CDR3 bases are TGTGCCAGCAATCGGCTAGCCTCATACCAAGAGACCCAGTACTTC. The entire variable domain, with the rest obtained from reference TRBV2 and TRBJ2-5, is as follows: EPEVTQTPSHQVTQMGQEVILRCVPISNHLYFYWYRQILGQKVEFLVSFYNNEISEKSEIFDDQFSVERPDGSNFTLKIRSTKLEDSAMYFCASNRLASYQETQYFGPGTRLLVL.

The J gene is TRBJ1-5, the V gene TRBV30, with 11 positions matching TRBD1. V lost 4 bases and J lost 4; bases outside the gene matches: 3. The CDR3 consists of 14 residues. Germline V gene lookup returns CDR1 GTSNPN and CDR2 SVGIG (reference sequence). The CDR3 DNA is TGTGCCTGGACCGGACAGGGGGCTAATCAGCCCCAGCATTTT. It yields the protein CAWTGQGANQPQHF.

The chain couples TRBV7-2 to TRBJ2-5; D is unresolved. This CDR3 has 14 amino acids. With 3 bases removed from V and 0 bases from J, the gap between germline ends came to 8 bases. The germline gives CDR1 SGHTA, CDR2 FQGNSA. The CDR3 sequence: CASSFSGDQETQYF. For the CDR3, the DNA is TGTGCCAGCAGCTTTAGTGGGGACCAAGAGACCCAGTACTTC.

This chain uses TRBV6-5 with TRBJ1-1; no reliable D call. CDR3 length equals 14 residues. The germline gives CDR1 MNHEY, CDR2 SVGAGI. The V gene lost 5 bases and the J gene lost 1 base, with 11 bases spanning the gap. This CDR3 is CASSLTQPNTEAFF. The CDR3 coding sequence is TGTGCCAGCAGTCTGACCCAACCGAACACTGAAGCTTTCTTT.

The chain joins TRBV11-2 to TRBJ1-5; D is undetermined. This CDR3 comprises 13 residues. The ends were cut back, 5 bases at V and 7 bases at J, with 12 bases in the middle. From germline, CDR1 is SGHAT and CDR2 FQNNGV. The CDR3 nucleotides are TGTGCCAGCAGCCATACAGTCGTACAGCCCCAGCATTTT. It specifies CASSHTVVQPQHF.

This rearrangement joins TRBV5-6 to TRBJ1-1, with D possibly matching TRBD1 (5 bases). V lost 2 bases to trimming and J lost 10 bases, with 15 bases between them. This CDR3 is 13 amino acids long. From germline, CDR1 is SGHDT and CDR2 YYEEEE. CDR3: CASSFTGSPLAFF. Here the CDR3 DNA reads TGTGCCAGCAGCTTTACAGGCAGTCCCCTAGCTTTCTTT.

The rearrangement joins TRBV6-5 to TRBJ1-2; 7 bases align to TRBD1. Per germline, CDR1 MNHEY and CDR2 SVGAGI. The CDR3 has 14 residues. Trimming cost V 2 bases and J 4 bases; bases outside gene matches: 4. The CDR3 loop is CASSYTGTAYGYTF. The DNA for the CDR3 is TGTGCCAGCAGTTACACCGGGACAGCCTATGGCTACACCTTC.

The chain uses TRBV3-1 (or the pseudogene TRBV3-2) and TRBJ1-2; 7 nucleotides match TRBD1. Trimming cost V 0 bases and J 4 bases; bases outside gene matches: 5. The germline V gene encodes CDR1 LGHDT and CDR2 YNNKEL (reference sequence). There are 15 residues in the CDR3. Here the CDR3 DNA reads TGTGCCAGCAGCCAAGATTACAGGGGTGGCTATGGCTACACCTTC. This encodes CASSQDYRGGYGYTF.

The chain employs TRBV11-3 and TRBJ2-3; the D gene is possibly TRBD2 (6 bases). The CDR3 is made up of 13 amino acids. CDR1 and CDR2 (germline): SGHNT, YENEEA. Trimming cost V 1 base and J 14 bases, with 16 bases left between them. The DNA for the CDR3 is TGTGCCAGCAGCTTAGTCGGGACTCCCTGGGCGTATTTT. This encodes CASSLVGTPWAYF.

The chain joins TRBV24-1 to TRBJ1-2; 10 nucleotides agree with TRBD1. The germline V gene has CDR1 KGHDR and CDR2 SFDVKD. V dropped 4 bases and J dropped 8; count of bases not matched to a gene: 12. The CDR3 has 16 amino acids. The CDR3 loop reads CATSDSRGQGYEGYTF. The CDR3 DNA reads TGTGCCACCAGTGACTCCCGGGGACAGGGGTATGAAGGCTACACCTTC.

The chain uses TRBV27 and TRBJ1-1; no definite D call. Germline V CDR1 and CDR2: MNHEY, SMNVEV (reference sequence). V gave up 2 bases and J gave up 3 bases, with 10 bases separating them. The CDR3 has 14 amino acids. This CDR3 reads CASSLGKAYTEAFF. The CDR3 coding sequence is TGTGCCAGCAGTTTAGGTAAGGCTTACACTGAAGCTTTCTTT.

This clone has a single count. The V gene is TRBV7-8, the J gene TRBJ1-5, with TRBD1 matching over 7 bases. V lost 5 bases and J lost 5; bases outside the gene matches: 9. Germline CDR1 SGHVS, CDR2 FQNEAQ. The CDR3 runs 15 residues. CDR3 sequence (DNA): TGTGCCAGCAGCCCAATGACAGGGAGTCATCAGCCCCAGCATTTT. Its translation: CASSPMTGSHQPQHF.

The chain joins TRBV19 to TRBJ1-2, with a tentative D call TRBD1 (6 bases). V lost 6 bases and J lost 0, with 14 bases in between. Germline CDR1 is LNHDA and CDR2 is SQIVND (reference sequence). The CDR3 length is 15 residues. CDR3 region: CASRGRQVTNYGYTF. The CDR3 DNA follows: TGTGCCAGTAGAGGCCGACAGGTGACTAACTATGGCTACACCTTC.

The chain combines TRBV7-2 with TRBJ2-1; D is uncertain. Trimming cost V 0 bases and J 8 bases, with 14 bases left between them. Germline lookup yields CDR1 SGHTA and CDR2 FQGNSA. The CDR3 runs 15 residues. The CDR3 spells CASSLAMVQDHEQFF. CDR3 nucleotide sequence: TGTGCCAGCAGCTTAGCTATGGTCCAGGACCATGAGCAGTTCTTC.

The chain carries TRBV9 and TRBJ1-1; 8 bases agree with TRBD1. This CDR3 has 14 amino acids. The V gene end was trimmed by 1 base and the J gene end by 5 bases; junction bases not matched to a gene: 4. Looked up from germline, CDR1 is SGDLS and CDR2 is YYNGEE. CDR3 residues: CASSVQGAGTEAFF. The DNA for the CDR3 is TGTGCCAGCAGCGTACAGGGGGCTGGGACTGAAGCTTTCTTT.

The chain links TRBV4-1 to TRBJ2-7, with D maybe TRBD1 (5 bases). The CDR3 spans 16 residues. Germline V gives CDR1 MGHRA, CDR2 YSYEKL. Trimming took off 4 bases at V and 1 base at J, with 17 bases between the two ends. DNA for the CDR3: TGCGCCAGCAGCCGAGAAACAGGAGCTCCTTCCTACGAGCAGTACTTC. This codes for CASSRETGAPSYEQYF.

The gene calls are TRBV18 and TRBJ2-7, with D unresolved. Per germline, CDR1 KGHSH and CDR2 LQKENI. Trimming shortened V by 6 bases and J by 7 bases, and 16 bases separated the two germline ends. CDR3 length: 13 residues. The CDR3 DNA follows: TGTGCCAGCTCGGCCTACGAAACGAGGGAGCAGTACTTC. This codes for CASSAYETREQYF. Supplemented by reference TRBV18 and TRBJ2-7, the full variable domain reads NAGVMQNPRHLVRRRGQEARLRCSPMKGHSHVYWYRQLPEEGLKFMVYLQKENIIDESGMPKERFSAEFPKEGPSILRIQQVVRGDSAAYFCASSAYETREQYFGPGTRLTVT.

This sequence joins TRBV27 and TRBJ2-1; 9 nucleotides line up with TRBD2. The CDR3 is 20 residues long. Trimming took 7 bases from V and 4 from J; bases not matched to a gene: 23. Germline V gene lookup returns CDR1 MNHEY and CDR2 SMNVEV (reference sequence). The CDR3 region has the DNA TGTGCCAGCACCCCTGGGGTGAGGGGGCTCCTAGCGGGGATATACAATGAGCAGTTCTTC. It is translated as CASTPGVRGLLAGIYNEQFF.

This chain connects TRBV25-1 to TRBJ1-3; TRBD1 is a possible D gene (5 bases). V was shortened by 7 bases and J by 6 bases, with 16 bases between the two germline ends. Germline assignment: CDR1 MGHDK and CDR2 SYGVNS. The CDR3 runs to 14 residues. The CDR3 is CASNEGGGTNTIYF. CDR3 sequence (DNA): TGTGCCAGCAACGAAGGTGGGGGGACAAACACCATATATTTT. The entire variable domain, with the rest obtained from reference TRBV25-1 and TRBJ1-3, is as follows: EADIYQTPRYLVIGTGKKITLECSQTMGHDKMYWYQQDPGMELHLIHYSYGVNSTEKGDLSSESTVSRIRTEHFPLTLESARPSHTSQYLCASNEGGGTNTIYFGEGSWLTVV.

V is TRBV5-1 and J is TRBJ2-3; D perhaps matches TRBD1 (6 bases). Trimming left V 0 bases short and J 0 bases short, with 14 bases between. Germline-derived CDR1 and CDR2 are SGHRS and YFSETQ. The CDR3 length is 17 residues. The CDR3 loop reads CASSLARDIFSTDTQYF. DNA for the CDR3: TGCGCCAGCAGCTTGGCCAGGGACATCTTCAGCACAGATACGCAGTATTTT.

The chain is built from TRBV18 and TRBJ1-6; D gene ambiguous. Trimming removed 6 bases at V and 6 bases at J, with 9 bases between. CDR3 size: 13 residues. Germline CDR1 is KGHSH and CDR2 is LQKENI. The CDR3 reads CASSRAANSPLHF. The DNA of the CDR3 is TGTGCCAGCTCTCGGGCCGCTAATTCACCCCTCCACTTT.

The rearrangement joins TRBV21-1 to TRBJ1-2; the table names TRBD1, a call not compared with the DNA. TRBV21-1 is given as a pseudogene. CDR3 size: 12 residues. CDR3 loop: CASSKGQGGYTF. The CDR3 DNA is TGTGCCAGCAGCAAGGGCCAGGGCGGCTACACCTTC.

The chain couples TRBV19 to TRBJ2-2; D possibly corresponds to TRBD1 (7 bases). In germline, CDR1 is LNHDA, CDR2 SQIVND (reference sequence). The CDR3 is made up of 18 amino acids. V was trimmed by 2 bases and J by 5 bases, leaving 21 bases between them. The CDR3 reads CASSIMTQGGRGTGELFF. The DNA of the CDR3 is TGTGCCAGTAGTATAATGACTCAGGGGGGTCGAGGGACCGGGGAGCTGTTTTTT.

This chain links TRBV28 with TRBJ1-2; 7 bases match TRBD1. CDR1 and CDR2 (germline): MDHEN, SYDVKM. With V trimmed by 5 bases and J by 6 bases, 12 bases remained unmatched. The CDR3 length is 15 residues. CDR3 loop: CASSKPDRVLDGYTF. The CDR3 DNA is TGTGCCAGCAGTAAACCCGACAGGGTATTAGATGGCTACACCTTC.

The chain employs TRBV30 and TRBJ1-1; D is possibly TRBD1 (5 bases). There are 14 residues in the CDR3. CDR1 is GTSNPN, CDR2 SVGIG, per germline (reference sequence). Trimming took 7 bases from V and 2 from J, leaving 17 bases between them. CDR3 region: CASRLGPINTEAFF. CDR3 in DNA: TGTGCCTCAAGACTGGGGCCGATCAACACTGAAGCTTTCTTT. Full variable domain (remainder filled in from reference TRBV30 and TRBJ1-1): SQTIHQWPATLVQPVGSPLSLECTVEGTSNPNLYWYRQAAGRGLQLLFYSVGIGQISSEVPQNLSASRPQDRQFILSSKKLLLSDSGFYLCASRLGPINTEAFFGQGTRLTVV.

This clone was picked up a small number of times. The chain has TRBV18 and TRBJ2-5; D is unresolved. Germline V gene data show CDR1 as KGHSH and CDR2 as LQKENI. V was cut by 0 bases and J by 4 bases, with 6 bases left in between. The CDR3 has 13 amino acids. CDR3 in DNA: TGTGCCAGCTCACCACCGGCGGTAGAGACCCAGTACTTC. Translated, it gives CASSPPAVETQYF.